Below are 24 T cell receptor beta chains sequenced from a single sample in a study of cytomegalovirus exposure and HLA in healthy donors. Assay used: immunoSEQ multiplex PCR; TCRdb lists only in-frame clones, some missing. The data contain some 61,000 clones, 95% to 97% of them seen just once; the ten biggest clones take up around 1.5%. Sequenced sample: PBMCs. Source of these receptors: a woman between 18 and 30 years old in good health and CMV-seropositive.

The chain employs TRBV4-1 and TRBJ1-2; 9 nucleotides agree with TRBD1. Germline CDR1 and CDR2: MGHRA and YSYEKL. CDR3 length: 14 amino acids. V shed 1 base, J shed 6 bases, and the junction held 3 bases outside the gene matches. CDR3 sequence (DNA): TGCGCCAGCAGCCAAGTACAGGGGGCTGATGGCTACACCTTC. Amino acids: CASSQVQGADGYTF.

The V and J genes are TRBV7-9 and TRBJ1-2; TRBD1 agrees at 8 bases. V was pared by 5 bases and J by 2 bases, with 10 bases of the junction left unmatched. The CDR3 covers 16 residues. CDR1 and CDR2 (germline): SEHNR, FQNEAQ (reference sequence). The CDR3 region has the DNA TGTGCCAGCAGCCCCGGTGGGCAGGGGGCGAACTATGGCTACACCTTC. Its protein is CASSPGGQGANYGYTF.

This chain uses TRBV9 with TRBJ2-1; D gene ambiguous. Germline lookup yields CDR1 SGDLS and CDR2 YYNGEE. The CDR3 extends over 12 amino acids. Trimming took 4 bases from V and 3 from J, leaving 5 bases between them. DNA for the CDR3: TGTGCCAGCAGCCCGGGCTACAATGAGCAGTTCTTC. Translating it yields CASSPGYNEQFF. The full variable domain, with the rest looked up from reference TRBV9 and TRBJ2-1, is DSGVTQTPKHLITATGQRVTLRCSPRSGDLSVYWYQQSLDQGLQFLIQYYNGEERAKGNILERFSAQQFPDLHSELNLSSLELGDSALYFCASSPGYNEQFFGPGTRLTVL.

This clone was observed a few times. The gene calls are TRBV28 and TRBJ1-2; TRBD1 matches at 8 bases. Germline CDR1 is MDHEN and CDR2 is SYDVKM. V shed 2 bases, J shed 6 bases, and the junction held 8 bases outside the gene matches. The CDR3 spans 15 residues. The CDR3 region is CASSLGGQAKHGYTF. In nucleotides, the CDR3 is TGTGCCAGCAGTTTAGGGGGACAGGCAAAGCATGGCTACACCTTC.

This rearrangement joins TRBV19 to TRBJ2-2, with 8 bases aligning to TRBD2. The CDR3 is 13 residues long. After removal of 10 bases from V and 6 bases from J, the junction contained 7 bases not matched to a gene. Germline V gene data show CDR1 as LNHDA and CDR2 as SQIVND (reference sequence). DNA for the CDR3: TGTGCCATCCAGGGGACTAGAGCCGGGGAGCTGTTTTTT. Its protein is CAIQGTRAGELFF.

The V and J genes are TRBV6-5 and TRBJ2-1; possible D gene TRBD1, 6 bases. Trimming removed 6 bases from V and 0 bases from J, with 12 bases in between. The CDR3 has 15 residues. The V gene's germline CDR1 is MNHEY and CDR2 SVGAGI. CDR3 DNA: TGTGCCAGCAGCCTCGACAGGAGCTCCTACAATGAGCAGTTCTTC. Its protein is CASSLDRSSYNEQFF.

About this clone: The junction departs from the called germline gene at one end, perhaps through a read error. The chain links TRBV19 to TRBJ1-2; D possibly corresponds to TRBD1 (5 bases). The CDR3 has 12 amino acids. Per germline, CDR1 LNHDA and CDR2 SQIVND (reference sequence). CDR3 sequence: CASTVGHYGYTF. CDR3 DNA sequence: TGTGCCAGTACCGTCGGACACTACGGCTACACCTTC. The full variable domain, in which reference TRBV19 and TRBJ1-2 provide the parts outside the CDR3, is DGGITQSPKYLFRKEGQNVTLSCEQNLNHDAMYWYRQDPGQGLRLIYYSQIVNDFQKGDIAEGYSVSREKKESFPLTVTSAQKNPTAFYLCASTVGHYGYTFGSGTRLTVV.

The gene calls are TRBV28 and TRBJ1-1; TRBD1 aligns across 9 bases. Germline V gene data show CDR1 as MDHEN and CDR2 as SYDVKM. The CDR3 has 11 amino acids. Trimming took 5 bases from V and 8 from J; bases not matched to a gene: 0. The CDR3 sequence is CASSDRGEAFF. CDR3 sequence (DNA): TGTGCCAGCAGTGACAGGGGGGAAGCTTTCTTT. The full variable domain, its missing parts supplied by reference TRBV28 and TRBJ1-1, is DVKVTQSSRYLVKRTGEKVFLECVQDMDHENMFWYRQDPGLGLRLIYFSYDVKMKEKGDIPEGYSVSREKKERFSLILESASTNQTSMYLCASSDRGEAFFGQGTRLTVV.

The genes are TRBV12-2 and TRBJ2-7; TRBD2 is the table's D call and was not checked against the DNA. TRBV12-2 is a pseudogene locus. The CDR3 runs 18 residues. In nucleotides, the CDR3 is TGTGCAAGTCGCTCTTGGCCCGGGAGCAGGCGGGCCTCCTACGAGCAGTACTTC. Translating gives CASRSWPGSRRASYEQYF.

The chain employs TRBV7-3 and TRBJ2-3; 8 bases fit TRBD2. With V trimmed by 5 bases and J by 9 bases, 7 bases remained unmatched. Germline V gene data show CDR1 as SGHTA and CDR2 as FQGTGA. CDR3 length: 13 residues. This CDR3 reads CASSPKTGGTQYF. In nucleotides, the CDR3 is TGTGCCAGCAGCCCTAAGACGGGGGGGACGCAGTATTTT.

The CDR3: CASSVFGKSSYEQYF. As DNA, the CDR3 is TGTGCCAGCAGTGTTTTCGGGAAGAGCTCCTACGAGCAGTACTTC. This chain connects TRBV6-1 to TRBJ2-7; possible D gene TRBD2, 5 bases. The CDR3 covers 15 residues. The V and J ends lost 4 bases and 0 bases respectively, with 13 bases between them. CDR1 and CDR2 from the germline V gene are MNHNS and SASEGT.

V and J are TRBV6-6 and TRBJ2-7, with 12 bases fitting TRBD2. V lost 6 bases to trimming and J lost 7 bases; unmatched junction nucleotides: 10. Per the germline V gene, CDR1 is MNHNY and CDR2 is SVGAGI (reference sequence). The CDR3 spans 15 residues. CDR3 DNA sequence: TGTGCCAGCAGCCAGACTAGCGGGAGACGTGGGGAGCAGTACTTC. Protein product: CASSQTSGRRGEQYF.

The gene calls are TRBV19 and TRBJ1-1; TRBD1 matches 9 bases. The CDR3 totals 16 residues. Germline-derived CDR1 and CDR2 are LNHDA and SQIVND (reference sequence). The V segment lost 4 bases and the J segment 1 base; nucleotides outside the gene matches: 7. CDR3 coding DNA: TGTGCCAGTAGTAGACCTCCGGGACAGGGGAACACTGAAGCTTTCTTT. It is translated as CASSRPPGQGNTEAFF. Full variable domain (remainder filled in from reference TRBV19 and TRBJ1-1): DGGITQSPKYLFRKEGQNVTLSCEQNLNHDAMYWYRQDPGQGLRLIYYSQIVNDFQKGDIAEGYSVSREKKESFPLTVTSAQKNPTAFYLCASSRPPGQGNTEAFFGQGTRLTVV.

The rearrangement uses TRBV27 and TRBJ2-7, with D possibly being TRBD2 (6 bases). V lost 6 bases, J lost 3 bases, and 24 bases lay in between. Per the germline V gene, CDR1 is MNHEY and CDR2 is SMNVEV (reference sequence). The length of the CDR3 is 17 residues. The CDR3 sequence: CASSLPERASVYYEQYF. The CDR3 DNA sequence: TGTGCCAGCAGCCTCCCCGAGAGGGCTAGCGTATACTACGAGCAGTACTTC.

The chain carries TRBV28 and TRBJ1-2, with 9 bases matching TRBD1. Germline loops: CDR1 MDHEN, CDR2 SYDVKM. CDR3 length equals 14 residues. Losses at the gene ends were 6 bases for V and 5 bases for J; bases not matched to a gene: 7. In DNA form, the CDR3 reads TGTGCCAGCAGACTACCCGGGACAGGGTATGGCTACACCTTC. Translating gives CASRLPGTGYGYTF.

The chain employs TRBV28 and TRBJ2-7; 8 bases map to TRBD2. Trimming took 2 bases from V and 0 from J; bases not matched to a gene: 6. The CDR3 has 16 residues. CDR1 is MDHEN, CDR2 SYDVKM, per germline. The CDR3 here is CASSLPAGGLSYEQYF. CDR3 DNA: TGTGCCAGCAGTTTACCCGCGGGAGGTCTCTCCTACGAGCAGTACTTC.

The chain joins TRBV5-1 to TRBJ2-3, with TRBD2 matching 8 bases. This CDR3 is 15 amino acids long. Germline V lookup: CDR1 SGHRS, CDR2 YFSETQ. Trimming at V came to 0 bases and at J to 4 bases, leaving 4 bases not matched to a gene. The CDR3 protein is CASSLDGRAADTQYF. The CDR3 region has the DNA TGCGCCAGCAGCTTGGACGGGAGGGCCGCAGATACGCAGTATTTT.

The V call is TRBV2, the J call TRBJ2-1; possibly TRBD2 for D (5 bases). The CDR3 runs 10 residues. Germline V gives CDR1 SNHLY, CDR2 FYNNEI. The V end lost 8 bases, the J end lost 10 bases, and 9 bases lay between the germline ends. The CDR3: CASEGLEQFF. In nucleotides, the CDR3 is TGTGCCAGCGAGGGATTAGAGCAGTTCTTC.

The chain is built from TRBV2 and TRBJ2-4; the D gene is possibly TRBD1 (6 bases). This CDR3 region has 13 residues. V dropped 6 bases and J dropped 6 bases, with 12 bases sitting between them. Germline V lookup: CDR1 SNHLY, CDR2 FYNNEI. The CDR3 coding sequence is TGTGCCAGCAGAACAGGGTCGGGAAACATTCAGTACTTC. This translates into CASRTGSGNIQYF.

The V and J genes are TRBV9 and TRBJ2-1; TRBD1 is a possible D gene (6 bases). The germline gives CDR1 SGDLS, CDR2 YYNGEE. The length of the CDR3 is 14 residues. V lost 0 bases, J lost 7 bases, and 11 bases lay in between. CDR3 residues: CASSVVGRGNEQFF. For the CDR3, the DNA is TGTGCCAGCAGCGTAGTGGGCAGGGGAAATGAGCAGTTCTTC.

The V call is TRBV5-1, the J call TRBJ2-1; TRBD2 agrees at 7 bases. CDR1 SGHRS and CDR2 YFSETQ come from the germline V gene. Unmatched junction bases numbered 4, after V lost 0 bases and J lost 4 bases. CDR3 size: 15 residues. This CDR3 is CASSLELAGYNEQFF. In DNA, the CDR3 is TGCGCCAGCAGCTTGGAATTAGCGGGTTACAATGAGCAGTTCTTC.

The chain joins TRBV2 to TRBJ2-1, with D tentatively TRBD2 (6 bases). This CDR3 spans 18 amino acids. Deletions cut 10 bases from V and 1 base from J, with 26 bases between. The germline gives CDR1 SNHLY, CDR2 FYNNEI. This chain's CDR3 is CATLRDSRAVGSYNEQFF. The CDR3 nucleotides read TGTGCCACCCTTCGGGACTCCAGGGCGGTGGGGTCCTACAATGAGCAGTTCTTC.

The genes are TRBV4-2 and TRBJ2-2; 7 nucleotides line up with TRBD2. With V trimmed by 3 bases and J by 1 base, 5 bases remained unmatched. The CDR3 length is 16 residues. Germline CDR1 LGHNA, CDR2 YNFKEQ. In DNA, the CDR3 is TGTGCCAGCAGCCACCGCTCTAGCGGGAACACCGGGGAGCTGTTTTTT. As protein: CASSHRSSGNTGELFF.

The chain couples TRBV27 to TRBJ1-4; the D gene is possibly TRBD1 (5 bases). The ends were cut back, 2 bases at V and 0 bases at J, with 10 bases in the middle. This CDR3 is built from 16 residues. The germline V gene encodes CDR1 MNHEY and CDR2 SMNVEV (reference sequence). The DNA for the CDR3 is TGTGCCAGCAGTTTAACAGGAGACCCAACTAATGAAAAACTGTTTTTT. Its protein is CASSLTGDPTNEKLFF.